This T cell receptor beta chain emerged from a study of Graves' ophthalmopathy and Graves' hyperthyroidism. Study in general: Hyperthyroidism was classified as stable if no ophthalmopathy occurred within 18 months of follow-up.

Amplified material comprised TCR beta CDR3 regions derived from RNA transcripts. The first-round RT-PCR employed HTBI primers together with the Qiagen OneStep RT-PCR kit. A multiplex PCR was then performed as the second round. MiXCR was run by TCRdb on the multiplex PCR reads, yielding one entry per CDR3 protein. The sample has roughly 600,000 distinct CDR3 sequences; under 40% are singletons. Overall study results and limits: The study's model predicted ophthalmopathy progression at about 71% sensitivity and 72.22% specificity.

Hyperthyroidism patients, all newly diagnosed, had under 2 months' duration and ages of 18 to 65. In this cohort, patients with other autoimmune diseases, uncontrolled infections, pregnancy or lactation were excluded. The CDR3 contains 12 residues. Trimming took 4 bases from V and 7 from J; bases not matched to a gene: 3. Ten or more counts support this clonotype. Its target is unknown. J is TRBJ1-2 and V is TRBV12-3 or TRBV12-4; TRBD1 matches 7 bases. Sequenced input: peripheral blood or thyroid tissue (not recorded which). The receptor was derived from an adult man with Graves' hyperthyroidism. CDR3 coding DNA: TGTGCCAGCAGTTCAGGGGGACTTGGCTACACCTTC. It codes for CASSSGGLGYTF.